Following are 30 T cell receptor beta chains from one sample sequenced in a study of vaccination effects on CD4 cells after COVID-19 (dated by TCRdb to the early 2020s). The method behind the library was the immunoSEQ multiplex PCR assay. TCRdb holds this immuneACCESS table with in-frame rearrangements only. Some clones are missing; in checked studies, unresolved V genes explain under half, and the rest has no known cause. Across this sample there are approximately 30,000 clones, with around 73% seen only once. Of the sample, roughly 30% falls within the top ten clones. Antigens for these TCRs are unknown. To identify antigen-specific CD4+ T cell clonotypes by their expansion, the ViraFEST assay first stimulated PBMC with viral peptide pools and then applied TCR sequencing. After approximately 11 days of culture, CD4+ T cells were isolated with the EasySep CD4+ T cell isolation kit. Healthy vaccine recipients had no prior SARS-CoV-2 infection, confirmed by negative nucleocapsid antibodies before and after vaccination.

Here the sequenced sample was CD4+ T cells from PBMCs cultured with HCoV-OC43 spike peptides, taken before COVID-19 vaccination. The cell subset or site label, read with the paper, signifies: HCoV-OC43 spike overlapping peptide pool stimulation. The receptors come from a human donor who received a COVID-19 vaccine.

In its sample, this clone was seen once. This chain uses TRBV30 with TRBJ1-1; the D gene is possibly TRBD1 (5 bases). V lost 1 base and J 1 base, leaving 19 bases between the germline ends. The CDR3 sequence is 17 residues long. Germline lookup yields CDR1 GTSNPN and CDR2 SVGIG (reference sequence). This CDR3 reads CAWSGRVRIEANTEAFF. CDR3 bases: TGTGCCTGGAGTGGCAGGGTCAGGATCGAGGCGAACACTGAAGCTTTCTTT.

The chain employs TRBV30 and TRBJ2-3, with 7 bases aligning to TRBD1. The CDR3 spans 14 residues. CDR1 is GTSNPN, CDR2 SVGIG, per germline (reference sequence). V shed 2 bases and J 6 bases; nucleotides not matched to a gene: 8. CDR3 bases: TGTGCCTGGAGTAAGGGGGCAGGTCTCGATACGCAGTATTTT. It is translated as CAWSKGAGLDTQYF.

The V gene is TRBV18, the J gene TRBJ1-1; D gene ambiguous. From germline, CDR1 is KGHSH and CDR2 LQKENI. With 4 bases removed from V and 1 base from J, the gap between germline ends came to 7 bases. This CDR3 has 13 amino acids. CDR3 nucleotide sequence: TGTGCCAGCTCACGGGCACCGAACACTGAAGCTTTCTTT. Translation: CASSRAPNTEAFF.

The CDR3 sequence is CASSPGQGRSYEQYF. DNA for the CDR3: TGTGCCAGCAGCCCGGGACAGGGCCGTTCCTACGAGCAGTACTTC. The rearrangement joins TRBV7-9 to TRBJ2-7; 9 bases line up with TRBD1. The CDR3 runs 15 residues. Germline V lookup: CDR1 SEHNR, CDR2 FQNEAQ (reference sequence). J gave up 1 base and V 5 bases, and 6 bases lay outside the gene matches. The entire variable domain, with the rest obtained from reference TRBV7-9 and TRBJ2-7, is as follows: DTGVSQNPRHKITKRGQNVTFRCDPISEHNRLYWYRQTLGQGPEFLTYFQNEAQLEKSRLLSDRFSAERPKGSFSTLEIQRTEQGDSAMYLCASSPGQGRSYEQYFGPGTRLTVT.

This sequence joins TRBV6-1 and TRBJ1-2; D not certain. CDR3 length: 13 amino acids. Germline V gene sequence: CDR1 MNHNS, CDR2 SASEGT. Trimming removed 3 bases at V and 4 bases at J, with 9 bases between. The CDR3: CASSESSSYGYTF. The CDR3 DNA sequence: TGTGCCAGCAGTGAGAGTAGTAGCTATGGCTACACCTTC.

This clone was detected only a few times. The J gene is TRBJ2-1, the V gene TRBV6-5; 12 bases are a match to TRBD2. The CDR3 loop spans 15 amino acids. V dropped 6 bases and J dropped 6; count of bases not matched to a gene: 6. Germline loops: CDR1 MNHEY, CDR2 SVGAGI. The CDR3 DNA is TGTGCCAGCAGCCTCACTAGCGGGGGGTTCAATGAGCAGTTCTTC. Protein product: CASSLTSGGFNEQFF.

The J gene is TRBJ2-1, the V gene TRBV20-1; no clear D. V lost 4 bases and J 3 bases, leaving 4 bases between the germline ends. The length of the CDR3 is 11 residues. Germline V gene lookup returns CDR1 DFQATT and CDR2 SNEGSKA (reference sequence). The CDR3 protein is CSATNYNEQFF. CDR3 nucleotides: TGCAGTGCTACCAACTACAATGAGCAGTTCTTC.

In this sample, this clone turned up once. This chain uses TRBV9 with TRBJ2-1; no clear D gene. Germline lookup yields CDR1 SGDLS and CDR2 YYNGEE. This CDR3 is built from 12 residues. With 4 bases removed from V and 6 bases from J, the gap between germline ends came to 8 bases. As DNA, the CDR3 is TGTGCCAGCAGCCCGGCTCTCAATGAGCAGTTCTTC. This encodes CASSPALNEQFF.

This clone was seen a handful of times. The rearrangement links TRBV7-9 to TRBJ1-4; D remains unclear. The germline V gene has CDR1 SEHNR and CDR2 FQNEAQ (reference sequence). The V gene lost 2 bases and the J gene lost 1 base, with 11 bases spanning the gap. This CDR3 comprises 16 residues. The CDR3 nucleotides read TGTGCCAGCAGCTTAATGGGATGGGGAACTAATGAAAAACTGTTTTTT. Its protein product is CASSLMGWGTNEKLFF.

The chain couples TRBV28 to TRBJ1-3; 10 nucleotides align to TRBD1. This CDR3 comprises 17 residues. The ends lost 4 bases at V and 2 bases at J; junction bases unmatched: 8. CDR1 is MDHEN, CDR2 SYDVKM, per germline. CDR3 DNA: TGTGCCAGCAGTTCCGGACAGGGGGTTGAAGCTGGAAACACCATATATTTT. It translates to CASSSGQGVEAGNTIYF.

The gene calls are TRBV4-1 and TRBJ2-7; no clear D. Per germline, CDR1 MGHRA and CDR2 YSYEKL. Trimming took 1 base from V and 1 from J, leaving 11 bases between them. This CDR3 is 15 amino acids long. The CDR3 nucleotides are TGCGCCAGCAGCCAAGGTGTAAGCCGATCCTACGAGCAGTACTTC. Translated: CASSQGVSRSYEQYF.

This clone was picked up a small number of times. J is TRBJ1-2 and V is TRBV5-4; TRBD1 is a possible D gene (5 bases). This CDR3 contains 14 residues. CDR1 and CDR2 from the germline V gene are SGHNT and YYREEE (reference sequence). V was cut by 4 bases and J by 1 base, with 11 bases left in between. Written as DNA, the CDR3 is TGTGCCAGCAGCCCCGGGACGGTTAACTATGGCTACACCTTC. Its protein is CASSPGTVNYGYTF.

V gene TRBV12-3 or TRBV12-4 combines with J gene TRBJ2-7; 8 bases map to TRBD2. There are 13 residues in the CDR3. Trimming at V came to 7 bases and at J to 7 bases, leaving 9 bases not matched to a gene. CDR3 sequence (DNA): TGTGCCAGCAATCGCGGGGGGCCGGGGGAGCAGTACTTC. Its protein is CASNRGGPGEQYF.

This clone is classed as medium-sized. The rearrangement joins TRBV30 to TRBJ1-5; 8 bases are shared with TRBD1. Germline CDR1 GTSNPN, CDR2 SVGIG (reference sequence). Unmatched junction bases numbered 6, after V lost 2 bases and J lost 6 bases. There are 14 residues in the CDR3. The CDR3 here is CAWSTIQGGQPQHF. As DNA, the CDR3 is TGTGCCTGGAGTACCATACAGGGGGGTCAGCCCCAGCATTTT.

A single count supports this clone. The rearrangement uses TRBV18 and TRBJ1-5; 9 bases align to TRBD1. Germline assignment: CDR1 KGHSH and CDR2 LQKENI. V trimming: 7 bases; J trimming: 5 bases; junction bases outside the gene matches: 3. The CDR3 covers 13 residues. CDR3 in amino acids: CASCRDRDQPQHF. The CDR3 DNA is TGTGCCAGCTGCCGGGACAGGGATCAGCCCCAGCATTTT.

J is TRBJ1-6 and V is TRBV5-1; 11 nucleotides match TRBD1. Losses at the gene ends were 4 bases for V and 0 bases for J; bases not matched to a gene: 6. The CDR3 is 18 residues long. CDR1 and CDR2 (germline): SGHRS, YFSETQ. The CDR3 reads CASSPLGQGGSYNSPLHF. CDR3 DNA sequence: TGCGCCAGCAGCCCCCTGGGACAGGGGGGCTCCTATAATTCACCCCTCCACTTT.

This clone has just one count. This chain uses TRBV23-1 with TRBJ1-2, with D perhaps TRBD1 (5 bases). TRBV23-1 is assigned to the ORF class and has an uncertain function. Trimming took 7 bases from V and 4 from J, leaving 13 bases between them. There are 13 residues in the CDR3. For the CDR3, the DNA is TGCGCCAGCACCCCAGGGAAACGCTATGGCTACACCTTC. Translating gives CASTPGKRYGYTF.

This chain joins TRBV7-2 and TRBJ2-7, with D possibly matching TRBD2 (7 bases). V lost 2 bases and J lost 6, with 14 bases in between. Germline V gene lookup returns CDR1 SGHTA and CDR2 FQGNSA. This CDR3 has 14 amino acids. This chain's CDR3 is CASSLRGRAGEQYF. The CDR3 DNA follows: TGTGCCAGCAGCTTAAGGGGGAGGGCCGGCGAGCAGTACTTC.

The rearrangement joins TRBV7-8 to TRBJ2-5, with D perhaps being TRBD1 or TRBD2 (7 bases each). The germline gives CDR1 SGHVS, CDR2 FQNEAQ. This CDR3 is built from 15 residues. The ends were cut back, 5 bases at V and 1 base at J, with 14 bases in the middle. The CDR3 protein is CASSPGGGLQETQYF. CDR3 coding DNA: TGTGCCAGCAGCCCAGGGGGGGGACTCCAAGAGACCCAGTACTTC.

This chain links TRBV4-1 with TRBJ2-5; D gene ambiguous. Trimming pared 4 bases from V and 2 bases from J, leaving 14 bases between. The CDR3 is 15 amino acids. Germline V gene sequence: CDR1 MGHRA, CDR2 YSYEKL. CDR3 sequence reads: CASSPIGSKQETQYF. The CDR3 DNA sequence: TGCGCCAGCAGCCCTATAGGGTCGAAACAAGAGACCCAGTACTTC.

The DNA for the CDR3 is TGTGCCTGGAGTCCCACCCCCCATGGACCCCTCCACTTT. It is translated as CAWSPTPHGPLHF. This chain uses TRBV30 with TRBJ1-6; no definite D call. V gave up 2 bases and J gave up 12 bases, with 14 bases separating them. The CDR3 spans 13 residues. Germline CDR1 and CDR2: GTSNPN and SVGIG (reference sequence).

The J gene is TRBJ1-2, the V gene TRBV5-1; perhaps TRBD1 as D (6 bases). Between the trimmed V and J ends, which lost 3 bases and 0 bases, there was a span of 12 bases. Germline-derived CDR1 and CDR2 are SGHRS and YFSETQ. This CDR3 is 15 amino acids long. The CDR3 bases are TGCGCCAGCAGCTGGGGGGACATCTCTAACTATGGCTACACCTTC. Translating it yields CASSWGDISNYGYTF.

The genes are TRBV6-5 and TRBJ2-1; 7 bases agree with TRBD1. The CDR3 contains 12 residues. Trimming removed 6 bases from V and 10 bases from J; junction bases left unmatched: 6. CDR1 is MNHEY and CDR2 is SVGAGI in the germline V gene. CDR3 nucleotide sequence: TGTGCCAGCAGCCCACAGGGGTCGGAGCAGTTCTTC. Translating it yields CASSPQGSEQFF.

CDR3 amino acids: CASSLRAGSTNQPQHF. DNA for the CDR3: TGTGCCAGCAGCCTGAGGGCAGGGTCTACCAATCAGCCCCAGCATTTT. The rearrangement joins TRBV5-6 to TRBJ1-5, with TRBD1 as a possible D gene (5 bases). V lost 4 bases to trimming and J lost 3 bases, with 17 bases between them. The CDR3 runs 16 residues. The germline gives CDR1 SGHDT, CDR2 YYEEEE.

The CDR3, as DNA: TGCAGCGGGGGGGAGGGGTACCACGAGCAGTACTTC. Translated, it gives CSGGEGYHEQYF. The chain couples TRBV29-1 to TRBJ2-7, with TRBD2 identical over 7 bases. From germline, CDR1 is SQVTM and CDR2 ANQGSEA. V lost 7 bases, J lost 5 bases, and 8 bases stayed unmatched. There are 12 residues in the CDR3.

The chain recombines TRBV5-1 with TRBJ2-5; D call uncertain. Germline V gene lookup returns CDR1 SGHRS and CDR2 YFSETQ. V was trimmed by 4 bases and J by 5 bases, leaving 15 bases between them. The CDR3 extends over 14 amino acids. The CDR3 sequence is CASSPGANWETQYF. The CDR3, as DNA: TGCGCCAGCAGCCCGGGTGCCAACTGGGAGACCCAGTACTTC.

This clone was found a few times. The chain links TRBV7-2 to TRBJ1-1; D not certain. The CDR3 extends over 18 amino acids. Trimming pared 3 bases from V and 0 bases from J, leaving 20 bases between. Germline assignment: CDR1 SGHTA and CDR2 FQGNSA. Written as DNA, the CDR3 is TGTGCCAGCAGCTTCCCCCAGCGACCTTCAGGCATGAACACTGAAGCTTTCTTT. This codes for CASSFPQRPSGMNTEAFF.

The DNA for the CDR3 is TGTGCCAGCAGGGGGACAGGCGATACGTATGGCTACACCTTC. Protein: CASRGTGDTYGYTF. The chain combines TRBV2 with TRBJ1-2, with 8 bases matching TRBD1. This CDR3 is 14 amino acids long. Losses at the gene ends were 6 bases for V and 5 bases for J; bases not matched to a gene: 8. In germline, CDR1 is SNHLY, CDR2 FYNNEI.

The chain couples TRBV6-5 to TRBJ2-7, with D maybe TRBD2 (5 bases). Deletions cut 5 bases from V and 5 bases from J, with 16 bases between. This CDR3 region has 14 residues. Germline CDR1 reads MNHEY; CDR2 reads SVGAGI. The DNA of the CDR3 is TGTGCCAGCAGTCCGAGGGCGCCCCTCAACGAGCAGTACTTC. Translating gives CASSPRAPLNEQYF.

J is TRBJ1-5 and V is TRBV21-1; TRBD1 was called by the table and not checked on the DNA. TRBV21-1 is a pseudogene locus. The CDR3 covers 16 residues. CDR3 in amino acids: CASSKGGSDSNQPQHF. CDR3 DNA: TGTGCCAGCAGCAAAGGGGGCAGCGATAGCAATCAGCCCCAGCATTTT.